These T cell receptor beta chains were read from a single sample in a study of blood T cell repertoires in COVID-19. The assay was immunoSEQ multiplex PCR, and TCRdb's table has in-frame clones only and misses some. This table holds fewer than 70,000 clones, 65% to 90% found once. The source material was peripheral blood. Source of these receptors: a woman aged 60-75 years with acute or convalescent COVID-19. CDR3s include the opening cysteine and the closing phenylalanine or tryptophan. D genes are given only for firm matches. The size field is filled for only some rows; it gives once, few, many or a size class.

v_gene: TRBV27; j_gene: TRBJ1-1; abundance: .; d_gene: .; CDR3nt: TGTGCCAGCAGTTCCTCCCTCTCACTCGGGGCTTTCTTT; CDR3aa: CASSSSLSLGAFF
v_gene: TRBV24-1; j_gene: TRBJ1-2; abundance: few; d_gene: .; CDR3nt: TGTGCCACCAGTGGAGAAATGGGCCCAGAAACAGGGTATGGCTACACCTTC; CDR3aa: CATSGEMGPETGYGYTF
v_gene: TRBV5-1; j_gene: TRBJ2-1; abundance: .; d_gene: TRBD2; CDR3nt: TGCGCCAGCAGCCAGGGACTAGCGGGAGGTGATGAGCAGTTCTTC; CDR3aa: CASSQGLAGGDEQFF
v_gene: TRBV3-1/TRBV3-2; j_gene: TRBJ1-6; abundance: .; d_gene: TRBD1; CDR3nt: TGTGCCAGCACCCACGGGGACAGGGGTAATTCACCCCTCCACTTT; CDR3aa: CASTHGDRGNSPLHF
v_gene: TRBV7-9; j_gene: TRBJ1-3; abundance: .; d_gene: .; CDR3nt: TGTGCCAGCAGACCAACAAGCTCTGGAAACACCATATATTTT; CDR3aa: CASRPTSSGNTIYF
v_gene: TRBV6-5; j_gene: TRBJ2-5; abundance: .; d_gene: TRBD2; CDR3nt: TGTGCCAGCAGTTACTCGACTAGCCTAGAGACCCAGTACTTC; CDR3aa: CASSYSTSLETQYF
v_gene: TRBV19; j_gene: TRBJ2-5; abundance: once; d_gene: .; CDR3nt: TGTGCCAGTAGTATAGATCGAAAGGTCTCGGGACTTCCCGAGACCCAGTACTTC; CDR3aa: CASSIDRKVSGLPETQYF
v_gene: TRBV11-2; j_gene: TRBJ1-6; abundance: .; d_gene: .; CDR3nt: TGTGCCAGCAGCTCCGAGGGCAGATATAATTCACCCCTCCACTTT; CDR3aa: CASSSEGRYNSPLHF
v_gene: TRBV18; j_gene: TRBJ1-2; abundance: once; d_gene: TRBD1; CDR3nt: TGTGCCAGCTCACCACCGAGAAGGGGGCGAGTTATCTATGGCTACACCTTC; CDR3aa: CASSPPRRGRVIYGYTF
v_gene: TRBV27; j_gene: TRBJ1-1; abundance: .; d_gene: TRBD1; CDR3nt: TGTGCCAGCAGTTTAACCGACAGGGTAGGGCGTGGAGCTTTCTTT; CDR3aa: CASSLTDRVGRGAFF